A single T cell receptor beta chain is shown here with its context. Antigen: not known. The data derive from a study of T-cell memory formation after mild COVID-19. The CDR3 has 14 residues. Germline V CDR1 and CDR2: MDHEN, SYDVKM. V dropped 2 bases and J dropped 8 bases, with 15 bases sitting between them. Libraries for TCRalpha and TCRbeta carried sample barcodes and unique molecular identifiers via 5'RACE. MiXCR, run by TCRdb on the 5' RACE reads, gives a single entry per CDR3 protein. Of over 300,000 distinct CDR3 sequences listed, 20% to 25% are singletons. Study-level findings and limits: Clones which contracted sat mainly in CM and EM if CD4+, and in EMRA if CD8+.

The rearrangement links TRBV28 to TRBJ1-1; D unresolved. The sequencing input was PBMCs or a T cell subset sorted from them (not recorded which). The clonotype comes from a man between 18 and 35 years old who had mild COVID-19 (a few samples of this study predate the infection). Cell type and time point are not known. CDR3: CASSLPGPRIEAFF. CDR3 nucleotide sequence: TGTGCCAGCAGTTTACCCGGGCCGCGTATCGAAGCTTTCTTT.